The source of this T cell receptor beta chain is a study of T cell responses to AZD1222 COVID-19 vaccine. Overall study results and limits: Repertoires in all cases were sampled only once the peak T cell response had passed. Spike as a whole was targeted by vaccine-associated CD4 TCRs, dominant at 160-218 and 743-854. Clonal diversity may have been underestimated, and the donors were mostly white British, with more females than males.

Points on this clone: The antigen remains undetermined.

The CDR3 contains 15 residues. Germline CDR1 and CDR2: SGHVS and FQNEAQ. V trimming: 4 bases; J trimming: 5 bases; junction bases outside the gene matches: 5. Profiled with immunoSEQ multiplex PCR; TCRdb holds only in-frame clones, not every one. The sample lists about 210,000 clones; approximately 92% were seen once. This material consisted of peripheral blood, taken on day 0 of AZD1222 vaccination. The chain employs TRBV7-8 and TRBJ1-6; 7 bases align to TRBD1. The receptor's source is an adult in good health. The CDR3, as DNA: TGTGCCAGCAGCTCCAGGGGACAGAATAATTCACCCCTCCACTTT. It translates to CASSSRGQNNSPLHF.